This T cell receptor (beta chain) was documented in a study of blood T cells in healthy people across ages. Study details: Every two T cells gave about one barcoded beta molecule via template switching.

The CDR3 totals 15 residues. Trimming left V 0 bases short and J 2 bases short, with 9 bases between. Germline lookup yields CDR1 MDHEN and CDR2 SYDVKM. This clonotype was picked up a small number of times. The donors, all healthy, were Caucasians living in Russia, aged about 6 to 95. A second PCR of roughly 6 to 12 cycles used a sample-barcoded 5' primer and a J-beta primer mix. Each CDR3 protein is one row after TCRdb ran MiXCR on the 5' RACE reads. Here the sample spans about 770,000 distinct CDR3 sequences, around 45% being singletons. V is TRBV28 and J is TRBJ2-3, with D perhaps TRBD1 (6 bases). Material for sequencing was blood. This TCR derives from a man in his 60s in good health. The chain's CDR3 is CASSLWGDNTDTQYF. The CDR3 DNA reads TGTGCCAGCAGTTTATGGGGGGACAACACAGATACGCAGTATTTT.